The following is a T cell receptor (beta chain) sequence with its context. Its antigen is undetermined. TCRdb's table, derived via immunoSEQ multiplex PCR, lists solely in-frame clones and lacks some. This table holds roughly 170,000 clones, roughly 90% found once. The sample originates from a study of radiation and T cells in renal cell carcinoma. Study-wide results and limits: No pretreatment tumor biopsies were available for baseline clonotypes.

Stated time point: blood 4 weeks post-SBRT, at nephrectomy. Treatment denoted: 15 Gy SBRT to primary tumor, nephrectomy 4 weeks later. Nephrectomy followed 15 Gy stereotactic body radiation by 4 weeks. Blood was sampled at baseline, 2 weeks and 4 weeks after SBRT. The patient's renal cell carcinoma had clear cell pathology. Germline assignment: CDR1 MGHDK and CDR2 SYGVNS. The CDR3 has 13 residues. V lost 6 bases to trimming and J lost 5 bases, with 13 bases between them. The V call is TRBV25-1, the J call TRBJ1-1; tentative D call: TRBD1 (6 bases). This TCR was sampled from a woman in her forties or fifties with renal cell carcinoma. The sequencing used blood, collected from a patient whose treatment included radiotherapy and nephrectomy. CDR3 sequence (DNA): TGTGCCAGCAGACCAGGGGCTTGGACTGAAGCTTTCTTT. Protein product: CASRPGAWTEAFF.